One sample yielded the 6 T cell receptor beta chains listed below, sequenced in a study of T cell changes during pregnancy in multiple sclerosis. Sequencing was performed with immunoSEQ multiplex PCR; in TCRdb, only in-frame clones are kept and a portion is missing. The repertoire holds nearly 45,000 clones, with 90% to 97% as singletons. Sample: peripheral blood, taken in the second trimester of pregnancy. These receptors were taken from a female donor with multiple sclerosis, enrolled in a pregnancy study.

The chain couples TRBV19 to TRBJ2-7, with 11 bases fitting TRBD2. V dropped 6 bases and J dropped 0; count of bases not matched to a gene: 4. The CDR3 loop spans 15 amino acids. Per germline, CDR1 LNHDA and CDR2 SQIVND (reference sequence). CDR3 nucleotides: TGTGCCAGTAGCACTAGCGGGGGTAGCTCCTACGAGCAGTACTTC. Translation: CASSTSGGSSYEQYF.

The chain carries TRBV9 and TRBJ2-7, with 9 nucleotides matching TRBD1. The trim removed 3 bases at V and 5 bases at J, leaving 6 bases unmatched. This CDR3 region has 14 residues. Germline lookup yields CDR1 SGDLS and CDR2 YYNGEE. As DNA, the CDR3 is TGTGCCAGCAGCGCCGGGACAGGGAAGGACGAGCAGTACTTC. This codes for CASSAGTGKDEQYF.

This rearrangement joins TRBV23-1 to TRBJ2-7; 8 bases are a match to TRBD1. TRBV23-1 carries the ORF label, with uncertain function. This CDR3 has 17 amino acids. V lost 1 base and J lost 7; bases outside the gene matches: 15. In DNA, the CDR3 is TGCGCCAGCAGTCAATTAGGTCGTGGCCAGGGGGCGGGGGAGCAGTACTTC. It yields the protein CASSQLGRGQGAGEQYF.

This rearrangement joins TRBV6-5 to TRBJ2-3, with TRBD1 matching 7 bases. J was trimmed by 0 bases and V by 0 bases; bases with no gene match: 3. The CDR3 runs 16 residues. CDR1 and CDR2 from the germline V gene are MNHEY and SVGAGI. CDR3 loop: CASSYSGTASTDTQYF. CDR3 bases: TGTGCCAGCAGTTACTCCGGGACAGCAAGCACAGATACGCAGTATTTT.

CDR3: CASSWGQGLVRGSPLHF. The CDR3, as DNA: TGTGCCAGCAGCTGGGGACAGGGGTTGGTTCGGGGTTCACCCCTCCACTTT. The genes are TRBV7-9 and TRBJ1-6; 10 bases are a match to TRBD1. This CDR3 contains 17 residues. Germline V CDR1 and CDR2: SEHNR, FQNEAQ (reference sequence). The junction had 12 bases not matched to a gene; V was cut back by 4 bases and J by 9 bases.

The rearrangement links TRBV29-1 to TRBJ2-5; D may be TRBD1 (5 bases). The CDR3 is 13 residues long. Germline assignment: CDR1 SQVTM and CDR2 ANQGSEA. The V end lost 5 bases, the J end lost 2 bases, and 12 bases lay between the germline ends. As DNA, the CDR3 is TGCAGCGTTTTTTGGGGCAGTCAAGAGACCCAGTACTTC. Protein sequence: CSVFWGSQETQYF.